This record concerns one TCR beta chain sequence. These data originate in a study of control samples from healthy donors and cancer patients. Sequenced by immunoSEQ multiplex PCR; TCRdb stores in-frame clones only, minus some. The sample records approximately 100,000 clones, 90% being singletons. Germline loops: CDR1 LNHDA, CDR2 SQIVND (reference sequence). The CDR3 has 13 residues. With V trimmed by 10 bases and J by 6 bases, 9 bases remained unmatched. Sequenced sample: blood. The TCR comes from a human donor in good health. The donor label of this sample is uncertain. The chain employs TRBV19 and TRBJ2-3, with 8 bases aligning to TRBD1. CDR3: CATATGDRDTQYF. In DNA form, the CDR3 reads TGTGCCACAGCGACAGGGGACAGGGATACGCAGTATTTT. The variable domain in full, with the rest retrieved from reference TRBV19 and TRBJ2-3, is DGGITQSPKYLFRKEGQNVTLSCEQNLNHDAMYWYRQDPGQGLRLIYYSQIVNDFQKGDIAEGYSVSREKKESFPLTVTSAQKNPTAFYLCATATGDRDTQYFGPGTRLTVL.